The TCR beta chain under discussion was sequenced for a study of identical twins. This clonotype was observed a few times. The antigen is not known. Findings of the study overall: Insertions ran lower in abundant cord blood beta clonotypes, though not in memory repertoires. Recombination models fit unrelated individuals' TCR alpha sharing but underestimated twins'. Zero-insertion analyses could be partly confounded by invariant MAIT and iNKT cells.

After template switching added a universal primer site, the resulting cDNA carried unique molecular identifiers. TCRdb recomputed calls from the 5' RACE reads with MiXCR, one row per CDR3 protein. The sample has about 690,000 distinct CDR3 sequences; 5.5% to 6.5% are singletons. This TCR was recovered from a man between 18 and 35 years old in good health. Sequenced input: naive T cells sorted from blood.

The CDR3 spells CASSQARGPSGQETQYF. The DNA for the CDR3 is TGTGCCAGCAGCCAAGCCCGAGGGCCTAGCGGACAAGAGACCCAGTACTTC. V gene TRBV3-1 combines with J gene TRBJ2-5, with 7 bases that match TRBD2. The trim removed 1 base at V and 2 bases at J, leaving 10 bases unmatched. Looked up from germline, CDR1 is LGHDT and CDR2 is YNNKEL (reference sequence). The CDR3 extends over 17 amino acids.